This is a list of T cell receptor beta chains from one sample in a study of T cell changes during pregnancy in multiple sclerosis. The method was immunoSEQ multiplex PCR; TCRdb's version includes in-frame clones alone and lacks a portion of them. The table has about 73,000 clones, 85% to 95% seen once. Source: peripheral blood, taken in the third trimester of pregnancy. These receptors all come from a female donor in good health, enrolled as a control in a pregnancy study. The CDR3 runs from the conserved cysteine through the conserved F or W. D genes are given only for firm matches.

V gene,J gene,D gene,CDR3 protein
TRBV7-2,TRBJ2-7,TRBD2,CASSVAGAETYEQYF
TRBV10-3,TRBJ2-1,TRBD1,CAIRTGTGVVNEQFF
TRBV7-2,TRBJ1-6,TRBD1,CASSRRDSYSPLHF
TRBV28,TRBJ2-7,.,CASSFGGVPPYEQYF
TRBV28,TRBJ1-2,.,CASRYTNSGTPVF
TRBV7-9,TRBJ2-5,TRBD2,CASSPSGREWETQYF
TRBV19,TRBJ1-4,TRBD1,CASSNSRDRGHETNEKLFF
TRBV6-1,TRBJ2-5,TRBD2,CASSPTSGGETQYF
TRBV29-1,TRBJ2-2,.,CSVGAGVGELFF
TRBV2,TRBJ2-3,.,CAHSGDTDTQYF
TRBV10-2,TRBJ2-7,TRBD1,CASSPWTGDNNEQYF
TRBV7-9,TRBJ1-5,TRBD1,CASSQTGSNQPQHF
TRBV5-4,TRBJ2-7,.,CASSLAGGGVPDEQYF
TRBV7-9,TRBJ1-6,TRBD1,CASSSSEEGAGSPLHF
TRBV11-2,TRBJ2-1,.,CASSLGAELYNEQFF
TRBV19,TRBJ1-1,.,CATLDRLNTEAFF
TRBV28,TRBJ1-1,.,CASSLWDSFGNTEAFF